The 2 T cell receptor beta chains presented below share a single source sample, sequenced in a study of blood T cell repertoires in COVID-19. Produced via immunoSEQ multiplex PCR; TCRdb's table is partial and in-frame only. The sample contains about 180,000 clones, less than 85% of which appear only once. Sequenced sample: peripheral blood. Every receptor here comes from a woman over 75 with active or convalescent COVID-19.

V is TRBV2 and J is TRBJ2-7; D is uncertain. CDR3 size: 13 residues. The ends were cut back, 5 bases at V and 5 bases at J, with 13 bases in the middle. Germline loops: CDR1 SNHLY, CDR2 FYNNEI. This CDR3 is CASSTDGFNEQYF. In DNA, the CDR3 is TGTGCCAGCAGTACAGACGGATTTAACGAGCAGTACTTC.

In this sample, this clone turned up once. V is TRBV7-3 and J is TRBJ2-3; 14 positions match TRBD2. Looked up from germline, CDR1 is SGHTA and CDR2 is FQGTGA. V lost 6 bases and J lost 6; bases outside the gene matches: 14. This CDR3 is 18 amino acids long. CDR3 protein: CASSRRGQTSGRVDTQYF. CDR3 sequence (DNA): TGTGCCAGCAGTCGAAGGGGGCAGACTAGCGGGAGGGTTGATACGCAGTATTTT.